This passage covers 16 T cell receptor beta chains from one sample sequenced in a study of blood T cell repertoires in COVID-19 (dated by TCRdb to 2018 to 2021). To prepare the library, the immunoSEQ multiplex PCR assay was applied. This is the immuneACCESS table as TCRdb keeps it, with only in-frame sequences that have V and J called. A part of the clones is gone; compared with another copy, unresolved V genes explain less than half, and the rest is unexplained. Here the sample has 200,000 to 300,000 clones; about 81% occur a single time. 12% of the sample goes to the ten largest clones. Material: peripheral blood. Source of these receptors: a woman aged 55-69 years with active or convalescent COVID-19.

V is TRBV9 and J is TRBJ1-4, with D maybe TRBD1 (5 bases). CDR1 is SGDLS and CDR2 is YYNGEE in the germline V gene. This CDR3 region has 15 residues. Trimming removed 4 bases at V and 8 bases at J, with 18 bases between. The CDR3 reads CASSPSAGKGEKLFF. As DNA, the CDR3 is TGTGCCAGCAGCCCATCGGCAGGGAAAGGCGAAAAACTGTTTTTT.

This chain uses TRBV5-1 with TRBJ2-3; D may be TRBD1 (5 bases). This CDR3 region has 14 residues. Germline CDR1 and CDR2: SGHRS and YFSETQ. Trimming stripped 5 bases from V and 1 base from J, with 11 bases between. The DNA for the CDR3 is TGCGCCAGCAGGAAGGAACAGGGCACAGATACGCAGTATTTT. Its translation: CASRKEQGTDTQYF.

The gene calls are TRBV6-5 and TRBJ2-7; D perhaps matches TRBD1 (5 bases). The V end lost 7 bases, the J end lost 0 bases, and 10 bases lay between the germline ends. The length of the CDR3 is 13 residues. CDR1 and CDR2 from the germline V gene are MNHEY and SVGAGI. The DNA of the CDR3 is TGTGCCAGCAAGGGGCCGTTCTCCTACGAGCAGTACTTC. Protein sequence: CASKGPFSYEQYF.

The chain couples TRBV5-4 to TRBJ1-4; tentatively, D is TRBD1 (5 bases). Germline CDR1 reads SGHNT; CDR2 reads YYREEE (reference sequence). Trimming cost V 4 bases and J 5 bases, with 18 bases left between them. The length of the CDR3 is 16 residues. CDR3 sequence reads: CASSRSGGRQNEKLFF. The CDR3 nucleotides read TGTGCCAGCAGCCGGAGTGGGGGGAGGCAAAATGAAAAACTGTTTTTT.

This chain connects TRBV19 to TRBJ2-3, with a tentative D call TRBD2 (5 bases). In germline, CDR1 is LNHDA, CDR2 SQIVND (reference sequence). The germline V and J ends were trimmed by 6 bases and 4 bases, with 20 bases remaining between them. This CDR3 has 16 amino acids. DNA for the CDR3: TGTGCCAGTAGCCACCCTAGGGAGTTTGCCGCAGATACGCAGTATTTT. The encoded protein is CASSHPREFAADTQYF.

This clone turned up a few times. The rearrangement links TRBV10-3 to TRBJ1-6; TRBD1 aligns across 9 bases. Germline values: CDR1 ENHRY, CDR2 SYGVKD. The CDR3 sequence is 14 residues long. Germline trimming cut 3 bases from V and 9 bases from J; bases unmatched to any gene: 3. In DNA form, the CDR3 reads TGTGCCATCAGTGACCCGGGACAGGGTTCACCCCTCCACTTT. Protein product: CAISDPGQGSPLHF.

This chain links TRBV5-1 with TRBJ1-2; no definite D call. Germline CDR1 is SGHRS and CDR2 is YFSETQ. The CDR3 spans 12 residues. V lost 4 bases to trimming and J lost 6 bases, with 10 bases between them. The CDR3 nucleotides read TGCGCCAGCAGCCAGCACAGAGATGGCTACACCTTC. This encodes CASSQHRDGYTF.

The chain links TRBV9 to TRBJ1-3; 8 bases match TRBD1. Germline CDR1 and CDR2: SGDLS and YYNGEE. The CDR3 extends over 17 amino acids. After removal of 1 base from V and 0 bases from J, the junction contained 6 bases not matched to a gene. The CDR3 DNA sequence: TGTGCCAGCAGCGTATCGGGACAGGCAACCTCTGGAAACACCATATATTTT. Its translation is CASSVSGQATSGNTIYF. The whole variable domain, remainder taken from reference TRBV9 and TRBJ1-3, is DSGVTQTPKHLITATGQRVTLRCSPRSGDLSVYWYQQSLDQGLQFLIQYYNGEERAKGNILERFSAQQFPDLHSELNLSSLELGDSALYFCASSVSGQATSGNTIYFGEGSWLTVV.

In DNA, the CDR3 is TGTGCCAGCAGGGACAGGGTAGGCAATCAGCCCCAGCATTTT. This gives the protein CASRDRVGNQPQHF. The rearrangement joins TRBV6-5 to TRBJ1-5, with 8 bases fitting TRBD1. The junction had 3 bases not matched to a gene; V was cut back by 6 bases and J by 2 bases. Germline CDR1 reads MNHEY; CDR2 reads SVGAGI. CDR3 length: 14 residues.

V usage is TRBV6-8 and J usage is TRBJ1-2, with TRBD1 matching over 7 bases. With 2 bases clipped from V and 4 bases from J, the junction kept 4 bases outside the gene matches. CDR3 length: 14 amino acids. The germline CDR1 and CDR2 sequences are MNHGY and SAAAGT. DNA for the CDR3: TGTGCCAGCAGTTACCGACAGGGTGTCTATGGCTACACCTTC. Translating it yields CASSYRQGVYGYTF.

The CDR3: CASSIWPNEQFF. Here the CDR3 DNA reads TGTGCCAGTAGTATCTGGCCGAATGAGCAGTTCTTC. J is TRBJ2-1 and V is TRBV19; D unresolved. Between the trimmed V and J ends, which lost 3 bases and 7 bases, there was a span of 7 bases. The germline CDR1 and CDR2 sequences are LNHDA and SQIVND (reference sequence). This CDR3 comprises 12 residues.

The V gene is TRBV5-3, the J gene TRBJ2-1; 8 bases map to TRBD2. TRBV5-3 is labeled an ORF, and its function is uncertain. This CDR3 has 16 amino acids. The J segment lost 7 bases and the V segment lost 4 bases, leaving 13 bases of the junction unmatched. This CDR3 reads CARSPAWRGAVNEQFF. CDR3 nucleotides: TGTGCCAGAAGCCCCGCTTGGCGGGGGGCCGTTAATGAGCAGTTCTTC.

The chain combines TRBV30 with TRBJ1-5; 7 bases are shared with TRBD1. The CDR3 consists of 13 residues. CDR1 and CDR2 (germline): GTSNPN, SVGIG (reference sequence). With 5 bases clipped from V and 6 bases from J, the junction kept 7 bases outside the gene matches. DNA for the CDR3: TGTGCCTGGGGGGGACAGCCGGGTCAGCCCCAGCATTTT. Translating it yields CAWGGQPGQPQHF.

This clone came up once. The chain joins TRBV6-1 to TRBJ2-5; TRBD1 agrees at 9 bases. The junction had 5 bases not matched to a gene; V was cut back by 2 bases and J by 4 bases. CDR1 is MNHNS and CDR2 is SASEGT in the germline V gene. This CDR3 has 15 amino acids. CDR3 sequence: CASSELWTGAETQYF. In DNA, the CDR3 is TGTGCCAGCAGTGAACTATGGACAGGGGCAGAGACCCAGTACTTC.

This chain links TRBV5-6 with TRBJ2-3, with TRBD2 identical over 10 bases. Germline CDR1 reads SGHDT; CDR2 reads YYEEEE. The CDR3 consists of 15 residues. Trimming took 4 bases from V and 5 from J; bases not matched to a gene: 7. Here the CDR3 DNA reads TGTGCCAGCAGCCCCGGGACTAGCGCCCGAGATACGCAGTATTTT. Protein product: CASSPGTSARDTQYF.

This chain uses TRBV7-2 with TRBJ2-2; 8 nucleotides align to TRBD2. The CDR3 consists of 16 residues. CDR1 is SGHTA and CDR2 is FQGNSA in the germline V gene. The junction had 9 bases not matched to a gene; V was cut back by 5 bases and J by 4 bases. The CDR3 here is CASSLSPGGATGELFF. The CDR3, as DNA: TGTGCCAGCAGCCTATCCCCGGGGGGGGCCACCGGGGAGCTGTTTTTT. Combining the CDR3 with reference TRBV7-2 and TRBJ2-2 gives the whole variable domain GAGVSQSPSNKVTEKGKDVELRCDPISGHTALYWYRQSLGQGLEFLIYFQGNSAPDKSGLPSDRFSAERTGGSVSTLTIQRTQQEDSAVYLCASSLSPGGATGELFFGEGSRLTVL.